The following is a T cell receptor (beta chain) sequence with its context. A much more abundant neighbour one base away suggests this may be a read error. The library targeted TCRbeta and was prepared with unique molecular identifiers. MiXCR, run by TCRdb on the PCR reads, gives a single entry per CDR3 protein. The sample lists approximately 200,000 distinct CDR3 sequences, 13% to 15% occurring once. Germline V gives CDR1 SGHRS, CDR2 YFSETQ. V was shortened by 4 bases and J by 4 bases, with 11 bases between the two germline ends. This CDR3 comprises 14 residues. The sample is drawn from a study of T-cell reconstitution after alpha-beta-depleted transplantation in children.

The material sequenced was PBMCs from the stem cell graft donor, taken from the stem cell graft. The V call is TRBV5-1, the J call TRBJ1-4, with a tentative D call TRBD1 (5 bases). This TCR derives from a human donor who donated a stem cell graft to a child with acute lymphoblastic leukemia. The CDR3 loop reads CASSEGRINEKLFF. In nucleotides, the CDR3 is TGCGCCAGCAGCGAGGGACGGATTAATGAAAAACTGTTTTTT.